These 18 T cell receptor beta chains were all obtained from the same sample, sequenced in a study of regulatory T cells in long-lasting Graves disease. Time point: newly diagnosed GD, antithyroid drugs for less than 3 months. Researchers made the TCR library from RNA that was extracted from PBMCs. For TCR beta, libraries came from iRepertoire HTBI primers and Arm-PCR of CDR3 regions. MiXCR, applied by TCRdb to the multiplex PCR reads, yields one record per CDR3 protein. The repertoire holds around 450,000 distinct CDR3 sequences, 16% seen once, with more than 9% in the top ten. This sample also belongs to another study, concerning T cells in Graves' hyperthyroidism and ophthalmopathy.

The sequencing here drew on peripheral blood mononuclear cells (PBMCs), taken at new diagnosis, from a patient treated with antithyroid drugs. The origin of the receptors is a man in his forties with Graves disease.

The genes are TRBV29-1 and TRBJ2-7; 7 nucleotides agree with TRBD2. This CDR3 region has 14 residues. V trimming: 6 bases; J trimming: 0 bases; junction bases outside the gene matches: 8. The germline V gene has CDR1 SQVTM and CDR2 ANQGSEA. The CDR3 region is CSVLMGRDSYEQYF. Here the CDR3 DNA reads TGCAGCGTGTTAATGGGGAGGGACTCCTACGAGCAGTACTTC.

Comments on this clonotype: A much larger clonotype is one base distant, so this may be a read error. The chain couples TRBV2 to TRBJ2-3, with a weak D call TRBD2 (7 bases). Trimming took off 6 bases at V and 5 bases at J, with 18 bases between the two ends. Germline assignment: CDR1 SNHLY and CDR2 FYNNEI. The CDR3 extends over 15 amino acids. The CDR3 sequence is CASSQDGGQGDTQYF. The DNA for the CDR3 is TGTGCCAGCAGCCAAGACGGGGGGCAAGGAGATACGCAGTATTTT.

There are many counts of this clonotype. The CDR3 coding sequence is TGTGCCAGCAGTTCGACGGTGGGTAGCACAGATACGCAGTATTTT. It specifies CASSSTVGSTDTQYF. V and J are TRBV28 and TRBJ2-3; D is undetermined. Germline V gene lookup returns CDR1 MDHEN and CDR2 SYDVKM. V dropped 4 bases and J dropped 0 bases, with 11 bases sitting between them. This CDR3 comprises 15 residues.

This clonotype was seen repeatedly, ten times or more. The chain couples TRBV11-2 to TRBJ2-1, with D possibly called TRBD1 or TRBD2 (5 bases each). CDR1 is SGHAT, CDR2 FQNNGV, per germline. CDR3 length: 17 amino acids. V was trimmed by 0 bases and J by 5 bases, leaving 17 bases between them. CDR3 in DNA: TGTGCCAGCAGCTTAGAAGCTCCGGGACCGTTACACAATGAGCAGTTCTTC. Translating gives CASSLEAPGPLHNEQFF.

The genes are TRBV11-2 and TRBJ2-1; D may correspond to TRBD1 or TRBD2 (6 bases each). This CDR3 comprises 16 residues. The V end lost 5 bases, the J end lost 0 bases, and 14 bases lay between the germline ends. Per the germline V gene, CDR1 is SGHAT and CDR2 is FQNNGV. The CDR3 sequence is CASSQGGTYSYNEQFF. In nucleotides, the CDR3 is TGTGCCAGCAGCCAAGGGGGGACTTACTCCTACAATGAGCAGTTCTTC.

The chain has TRBV18 and TRBJ2-7; TRBD1 agrees at 8 bases. In germline, CDR1 is KGHSH, CDR2 LQKENI. The CDR3 loop spans 14 amino acids. V lost 3 bases, J lost 2 bases, and 3 bases stayed unmatched. The CDR3 region is CASSPGQATYEQYF. CDR3 nucleotide sequence: TGTGCCAGCTCACCGGGACAGGCTACCTACGAGCAGTACTTC.

The gene calls are TRBV10-3 and TRBJ2-7; TRBD1 is a possible D gene (5 bases). The CDR3 has 16 residues. Germline CDR1 reads ENHRY; CDR2 reads SYGVKD. The germline V and J ends were trimmed by 4 bases and 3 bases, with 19 bases remaining between them. CDR3 nucleotide sequence: TGTGCCATCAGTGGGGAAGACAGTGGGCGGAACTACGAGCAGTACTTC. This sequence encodes CAISGEDSGRNYEQYF.

This clonotype was counted only a few times. The rearrangement joins TRBV6-2 or TRBV6-3 to TRBJ1-2; D might be TRBD1 (6 bases). Germline V gene data show CDR1 as MNHEY and CDR2 as SVGEGT. This CDR3 has 15 amino acids. The V end lost 2 bases, the J end lost 7 bases, and 17 bases lay between the germline ends. The CDR3 DNA is TGTGCCAGCAGTTACCTTTCGGGGGGACACTCTGGCTACACCTTC. This encodes CASSYLSGGHSGYTF.

This clonotype was detected only a few times. Mismatch with germline at one junction end may stem from a read error. This chain uses TRBV7-3 with TRBJ2-1; 9 bases are shared with TRBD2. This CDR3 is 14 amino acids long. The germline V gene encodes CDR1 SGHTA and CDR2 FQGTGA. Written as DNA, the CDR3 is TGTGCCGGCAGCCGACTAGCGGAGTACAATGAGCAGTTCTTC. Amino acid sequence: CAGSRLAEYNEQFF. The complete variable domain, with remaining parts taken from reference TRBV7-3 and TRBJ2-1, reads GAGVSQTPSNKVTEKGKYVELRCDPISGHTALYWYRQSLGQGPEFLIYFQGTGAADDSGLPNDRFFAVRPEGSVSTLKIQRTERGDSAVYLCAGSRLAEYNEQFFGPGTRLTVL.

This clonotype was recorded at least ten times. The CDR3 spells CASSLPYQPQHF. The CDR3 region has the DNA TGTGCCAGCAGTTTACCCTATCAGCCCCAGCATTTT. V is TRBV12-3 or TRBV12-4 and J is TRBJ1-5; the D is unclear. V dropped 2 bases and J dropped 5 bases, with 4 bases sitting between them. This CDR3 contains 12 residues.

Points on this clonotype: It differs at one base from a far larger clone, so likely a read error. This chain uses TRBV2 with TRBJ2-7; TRBD2 agrees at 11 bases. This CDR3 is 15 amino acids long. CDR1 is SNHLY and CDR2 is FYNNEI in the germline V gene. J was trimmed by 7 bases and V by 3 bases; bases with no gene match: 8. CDR3 coding DNA: TGTGCCAGCAGTGATTGGGGACTAGCGGATAATGAGCAGTACTTC. Translation: CASSDWGLADNEQYF.

This clonotype has just one count. Given a far larger clone just one base away, this is likely a sequencing read error. This chain joins TRBV27 and TRBJ2-1, with 10 bases identical to TRBD1. The CDR3 is 15 amino acids. V lost 4 bases, J lost 6 bases, and 6 bases stayed unmatched. Germline V gene sequence: CDR1 MNHEY, CDR2 SMNVEV (reference sequence). The DNA for the CDR3 is TGTGCCAGCAGTTCCAGACAGGGGGCAATCAATGAGCAGTTCTTC. Amino acid sequence: CASSSRQGAINEQFF.

In its sample, this clonotype was seen many times. This chain links TRBV28 with TRBJ2-1; a weak D match, TRBD2 (6 bases). The CDR3 is made up of 16 amino acids. Germline CDR1 and CDR2: MDHEN and SYDVKM. Trimming cost V 5 bases and J 6 bases, with 20 bases left between them. The CDR3 reads CASSPSGTPWGNEQFF. The CDR3 DNA follows: TGTGCCAGCAGTCCCTCCGGGACTCCTTGGGGCAATGAGCAGTTCTTC.

This clonotype has just a few counts. The J gene is TRBJ2-4, the V gene TRBV6-1, with 8 bases matching TRBD2. Germline V CDR1 and CDR2: MNHNS, SASEGT. Unmatched junction bases numbered 18, after V lost 7 bases and J lost 1 base. The CDR3 has 19 residues. CDR3 coding DNA: TGTGCCAGCATAAACAAGACTAGCGTCTTTTTTGGGGCCAAAAACATTCAGTACTTC. Translation: CASINKTSVFFGAKNIQYF.

This clonotype was counted ten times or more. The chain couples TRBV11-2 to TRBJ2-7, with 8 bases that match TRBD1. Per the germline V gene, CDR1 is SGHAT and CDR2 is FQNNGV. CDR3 size: 18 residues. V gave up 4 bases and J gave up 7 bases; unmatched junction bases: 21. The CDR3 sequence: CASSSGWTGSPERGEQYF. The CDR3 bases are TGTGCCAGCAGCTCAGGGTGGACAGGGTCCCCAGAAAGGGGGGAGCAGTACTTC.

This clonotype appeared a few times. The genes are TRBV29-1 and TRBJ2-4; no clear D. CDR3 size: 13 residues. V lost 3 bases and J 0 bases, leaving 6 bases between the germline ends. Germline lookup yields CDR1 SQVTM and CDR2 ANQGSEA. The CDR3 DNA sequence: TGCAGCGTTGAGTTTGTAGCCAAAAACATTCAGTACTTC. It specifies CSVEFVAKNIQYF.

This clonotype was detected ten times or more. The rearrangement joins TRBV2 to TRBJ2-1, with 9 bases aligning to TRBD1. V gave up 7 bases and J gave up 5 bases; unmatched junction bases: 12. The CDR3 loop spans 16 amino acids. Per germline, CDR1 SNHLY and CDR2 FYNNEI. The CDR3 here is CASKIRTGGLDNEQFF. Written as DNA, the CDR3 is TGTGCCAGCAAGATTCGCACAGGGGGCTTGGACAATGAGCAGTTCTTC.

The table lists this clonotype with many counts. The V gene is TRBV6-2 or TRBV6-3, the J gene TRBJ2-7, with 9 bases matching TRBD1. Germline CDR1 and CDR2: MNHEY and SVGEGT. With V trimmed by 0 bases and J by 3 bases, 12 bases remained unmatched. There are 18 residues in the CDR3. CDR3 sequence: CASSYSQVGTGMNYEQYF. The CDR3 DNA sequence: TGTGCCAGCAGTTACTCCCAAGTAGGGACAGGGATGAACTACGAGCAGTACTTC.